These 4 T cell receptor beta chains were all obtained from the same sample, sequenced in a study of cytomegalovirus exposure and HLA in healthy donors. PCR involved 60 Vbeta and 13 Jbeta primers. Libraries were prepared by immunoSEQ multiplex PCR; TCRdb keeps only in-frame clonotypes and omits some of them. The sample records 90,000 to 130,000 clones, around 61% being singletons. Sequencing used PBMCs. The source is a woman in her twenties or thirties in good health and CMV-seronegative.

The chain has TRBV27 and TRBJ2-5, with 11 bases that match TRBD2. The germline CDR1 and CDR2 sequences are MNHEY and SMNVEV (reference sequence). The CDR3 is 17 amino acids. V was pared by 4 bases and J by 2 bases, with 9 bases of the junction left unmatched. Here the CDR3 DNA reads TGTGCCAGCAGTTCCAGGCGGACTAGCGGGTATCAAGAGACCCAGTACTTC. Amino acids: CASSSRRTSGYQETQYF.

J is TRBJ1-5 and V is TRBV30; maybe TRBD1 (6 bases). Germline assignment: CDR1 GTSNPN and CDR2 SVGIG (reference sequence). CDR3 size: 14 residues. The V end lost 3 bases, the J end lost 6 bases, and 15 bases lay between the germline ends. CDR3 residues: CAWSEVGGGQPQHF. The CDR3 DNA reads as TGTGCCTGGAGCGAGGTAGGGGGTGGTCAGCCCCAGCATTTT.

The rearrangement uses TRBV4-2 and TRBJ2-3; D is uncertain. CDR3 length: 14 amino acids. With 2 bases removed from V and 5 bases from J, the gap between germline ends came to 11 bases. Germline V gene lookup returns CDR1 LGHNA and CDR2 YNFKEQ. The CDR3 nucleotides read TGTGCCAGCAGCCAAAATAGACTGGGAGATACGCAGTATTTT. Translated: CASSQNRLGDTQYF.

This rearrangement joins TRBV9 to TRBJ2-7, with D tentatively TRBD2 (5 bases). The CDR3 contains 13 residues. V was clipped by 3 bases and J by 0 bases, with 7 bases between them. The germline V gene has CDR1 SGDLS and CDR2 YYNGEE. The CDR3 nucleotides read TGTGCCAGCAGCGCGGGGATCTCCTACGAGCAGTACTTC. It codes for CASSAGISYEQYF.